The 4 T cell receptor beta chains below all came from one sample that was sequenced in a study of T-cell reconstitution after alpha-beta-depleted transplantation in children. The library targeted TCRbeta and was prepared with unique molecular identifiers. TCRdb reprocessed the PCR reads with MiXCR, giving one entry per CDR3 protein. The table records 95,000 to 150,000 distinct CDR3 sequences, roughly 23% of them present only once. The sample in question was PBMCs, mostly from graft donor cells, obtained 180 days after TCRalphabeta/CD19-depleted stem cell transplant. Receptors originate from a male patient under 10 years old who had a stem cell transplant for chronic granulomatous disease, so the T cells may come from the graft donor.

A few counts support this clonotype. This chain uses TRBV5-1 with TRBJ2-7; 8 bases fit TRBD1. This CDR3 has 12 residues. Germline loops: CDR1 SGHRS, CDR2 YFSETQ. V shed 6 bases, J shed 4 bases, and the junction held 3 bases outside the gene matches. CDR3 region: CASTGTGYEQYF. CDR3 bases: TGCGCCAGCACGGGGACAGGATACGAGCAGTACTTC.

Regarding this clonotype: A much larger clonotype is one base distant, so this may be a read error. The gene calls are TRBV20-1 and TRBJ1-2; D is uncertain. Germline CDR1 DFQATT, CDR2 SNEGSKA (reference sequence). V lost 4 bases, J lost 1 base, and 16 bases lay in between. The CDR3 has 15 amino acids. The CDR3 loop is CSAIGSRRLNYGYTF. In DNA form, the CDR3 reads TGCAGTGCTATAGGAAGCAGGAGACTTAACTATGGCTACACCTTC.

The chain carries TRBV4-2 and TRBJ1-2, with a tentative D call TRBD1 (6 bases). The CDR3 loop spans 16 amino acids. Trimming stripped 2 bases from V and 1 base from J, with 14 bases between. Germline CDR1 LGHNA, CDR2 YNFKEQ. CDR3 sequence: CASSQTPRGVNYGYTF. The CDR3 DNA reads TGTGCCAGCAGCCAAACGCCCAGGGGTGTTAACTATGGCTACACCTTC.

This clonotype appeared a few times. CDR3 coding DNA: TGTGCCAGCAGCTTACCCCGCGAGAGGAGGGGCCAAGAGACCCAGTACTTC. This gives the protein CASSLPRERRGQETQYF. The chain recombines TRBV7-8 with TRBJ2-5, with D possibly TRBD2 on 6 matching bases. Germline CDR1 reads SGHVS; CDR2 reads FQNEAQ. The CDR3 has 17 amino acids. The V end was cut by 2 bases, the J end by 1 base, with 17 bases between.